One and the same sample provided the 10 T cell receptor beta chains below, sequenced in a study of blood T cell repertoires in COVID-19 (TCRdb year 2020). Receptors were amplified or captured by the immunoSEQ multiplex PCR assay. TCRdb retrieved this table from immuneACCESS and kept in-frame rearrangements only. Not all clones are present; in checked studies, unresolved V genes account for under half, and no reason is known for the remainder. This sample lists roughly 75,000 clones; about 89% were detected once. The ten largest account for just under 0.6% of the sample. The sequenced sample was peripheral blood. All receptors derive from a man between 60 and 75 years old with acute or convalescent COVID-19.

The chain combines TRBV4-2 with TRBJ1-2; 7 nucleotides match TRBD1. Germline V CDR1 and CDR2: LGHNA, YNFKEQ. CDR3 length: 15 amino acids. V lost 1 base, J lost 4 bases, and 6 bases stayed unmatched. Here the CDR3 DNA reads TGTGCCAGCAGCCAAGTTGTGTACAGGGGCTATGGCTACACCTTC. It yields the protein CASSQVVYRGYGYTF.

The gene calls are TRBV21-1 and TRBJ1-4; no check of the table's D call, TRBD1, against the DNA was made. TRBV21-1 is classified as a pseudogene. The CDR3 totals 15 residues. The CDR3 DNA follows: TGTGCCAGCAGCAACACAGGGGTTCCGTGTGAAAAACTGTTTTTT. This translates into CASSNTGVPCEKLFF.

The V call is TRBV29-1, the J call TRBJ2-1; 9 bases line up with TRBD1. Trimming took 6 bases from V and 6 from J; bases not matched to a gene: 6. The V gene's germline CDR1 is SQVTM and CDR2 ANQGSEA. The CDR3 totals 13 residues. The DNA of the CDR3 is TGCAGCGTAGACAGGGGGGTAGGCAATGAGCAGTTCTTC. The encoded protein is CSVDRGVGNEQFF.

This clone occurred a few times. The CDR3 here is CASSLKLSTEAFF. CDR3 DNA: TGTGCCAGCAGCTTGAAACTGTCAACTGAAGCTTTCTTT. The V gene is TRBV11-2, the J gene TRBJ1-1; D gene unclear. V was pared by 3 bases and J by 5 bases, with 10 bases between. The CDR3 has 13 residues. CDR1 and CDR2 (germline): SGHAT, FQNNGV.

This chain connects TRBV10-2 to TRBJ1-1; D is perhaps TRBD1 (5 bases). Trimming shortened V by 0 bases and J by 0 bases, and 14 bases separated the two germline ends. The CDR3 is 17 amino acids. CDR1 WSHSY and CDR2 SAAADI come from the germline V gene. The CDR3 nucleotides are TGCGCCAGCAGTGAGTCTACAGGAAGGTTTTTGAACACTGAAGCTTTCTTT. Translated: CASSESTGRFLNTEAFF.

CDR3 sequence: CASSVSTGLAYEQYF. CDR3 sequence (DNA): TGTGCCAGCAGCGTATCCACAGGGTTGGCCTACGAGCAGTACTTC. This rearrangement joins TRBV9 to TRBJ2-7, with D possibly TRBD1 on 6 matching bases. Trimming stripped 1 base from V and 2 bases from J, with 13 bases between. The germline V gene encodes CDR1 SGDLS and CDR2 YYNGEE. The CDR3 totals 15 residues.

V is TRBV7-3 and J is TRBJ1-1; D gene unclear. The CDR3 spans 13 residues. The V and J ends lost 5 bases and 0 bases respectively, with 7 bases between them. Germline CDR1 and CDR2: SGHTA and FQGTGA. The CDR3 sequence: CASSPTVNTEAFF. The CDR3 DNA reads as TGTGCCAGCAGCCCCACGGTGAACACTGAAGCTTTCTTT.

This clone appeared a few times. This rearrangement joins TRBV27 to TRBJ1-4; a weak D match, TRBD1 (6 bases). This CDR3 is 15 amino acids long. The V end lost 1 base, the J end lost 4 bases, and 10 bases lay between the germline ends. Germline CDR1 reads MNHEY; CDR2 reads SMNVEV (reference sequence). This CDR3 is CASSLLGAGNEKLFF. The CDR3 coding sequence is TGTGCCAGCAGTTTATTGGGGGCCGGTAATGAAAAACTGTTTTTT.

The CDR3 is CASSPHFSGNTIYF. CDR3 nucleotides: TGTGCCAGCAGCCCCCACTTCTCTGGAAACACCATATATTTT. The chain is built from TRBV9 and TRBJ1-3; D gene ambiguous. This CDR3 region has 14 residues. Trimming pared 4 bases from V and 0 bases from J, leaving 8 bases between. Germline lookup yields CDR1 SGDLS and CDR2 YYNGEE.

The chain is built from TRBV18 and TRBJ1-2; possible D gene TRBD1, 5 bases. V lost 2 bases, J lost 4 bases, and 14 bases lay in between. Germline V gene sequence: CDR1 KGHSH, CDR2 LQKENI. The CDR3 loop spans 15 amino acids. CDR3 DNA: TGTGCCAGCTCACCAGAGGACACCCCTGTCTATGGCTACACCTTC. Translating it yields CASSPEDTPVYGYTF. Combining the CDR3 with reference TRBV18 and TRBJ1-2 gives the whole variable domain NAGVMQNPRHLVRRRGQEARLRCSPMKGHSHVYWYRQLPEEGLKFMVYLQKENIIDESGMPKERFSAEFPKEGPSILRIQQVVRGDSAAYFCASSPEDTPVYGYTFGSGTRLTVV.